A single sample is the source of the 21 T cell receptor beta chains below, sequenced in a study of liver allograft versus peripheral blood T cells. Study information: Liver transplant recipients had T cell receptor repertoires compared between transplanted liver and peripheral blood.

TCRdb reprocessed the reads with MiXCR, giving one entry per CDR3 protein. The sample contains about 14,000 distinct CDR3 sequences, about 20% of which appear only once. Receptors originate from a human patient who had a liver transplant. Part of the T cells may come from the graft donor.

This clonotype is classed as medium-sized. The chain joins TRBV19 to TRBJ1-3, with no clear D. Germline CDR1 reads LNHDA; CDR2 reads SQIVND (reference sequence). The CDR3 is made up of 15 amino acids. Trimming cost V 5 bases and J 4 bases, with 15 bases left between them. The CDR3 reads CASSPLTAGGNTIYF. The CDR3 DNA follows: TGTGCCAGTAGTCCCCTGACCGCGGGGGGAAACACCATATATTTT.

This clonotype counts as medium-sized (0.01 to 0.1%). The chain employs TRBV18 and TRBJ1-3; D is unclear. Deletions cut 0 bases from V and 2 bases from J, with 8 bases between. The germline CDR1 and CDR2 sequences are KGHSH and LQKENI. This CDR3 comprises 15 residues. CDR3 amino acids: CASSPPGVAGNTIYF. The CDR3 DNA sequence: TGTGCCAGCTCACCACCCGGAGTTGCTGGAAACACCATATATTTT.

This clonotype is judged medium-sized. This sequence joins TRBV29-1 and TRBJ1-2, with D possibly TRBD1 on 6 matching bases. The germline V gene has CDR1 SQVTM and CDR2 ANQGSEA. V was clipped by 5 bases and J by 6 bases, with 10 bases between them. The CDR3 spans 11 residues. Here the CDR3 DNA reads TGCAGCGTTCAGGGGAGCGATGGCTACACCTTC. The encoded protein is CSVQGSDGYTF. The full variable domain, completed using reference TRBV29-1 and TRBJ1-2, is SAVISQKPSRDICQRGTSLTIQCQVDSQVTMMFWYRQQPGQSLTLIATANQGSEATYESGFVIDKFPISRPNLTFSTLTVSNMSPEDSSIYLCSVQGSDGYTFGSGTRLTVV.

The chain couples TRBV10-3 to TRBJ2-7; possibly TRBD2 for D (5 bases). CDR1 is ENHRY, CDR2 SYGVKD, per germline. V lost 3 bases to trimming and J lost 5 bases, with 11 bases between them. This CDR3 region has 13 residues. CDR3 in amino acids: CAISDGGRNEQYF. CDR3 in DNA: TGTGCCATCAGTGATGGAGGACGAAACGAGCAGTACTTC.

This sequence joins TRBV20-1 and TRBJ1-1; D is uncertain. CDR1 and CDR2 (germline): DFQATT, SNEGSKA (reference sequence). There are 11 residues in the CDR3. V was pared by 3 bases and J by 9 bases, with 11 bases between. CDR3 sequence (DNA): TGCAGTGCTAGTGGGATCCAGAAAGCTTTCTTT. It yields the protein CSASGIQKAFF.

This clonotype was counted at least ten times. The CDR3 bases are TGTGCCAGTAGTATTAGACGGACTGCAACTAATGAAAAACTGTTTTTT. Translation gives CASSIRRTATNEKLFF. The genes are TRBV19 and TRBJ1-4; unclear D gene. CDR1 is LNHDA and CDR2 is SQIVND in the germline V gene (reference sequence). The CDR3 length is 16 residues. V gave up 3 bases and J gave up 0 bases, with 11 bases separating them.

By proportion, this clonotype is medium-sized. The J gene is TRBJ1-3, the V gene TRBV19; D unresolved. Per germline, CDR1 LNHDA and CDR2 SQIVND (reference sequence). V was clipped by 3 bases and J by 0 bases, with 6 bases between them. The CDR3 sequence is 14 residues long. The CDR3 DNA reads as TGTGCCAGTAGTATGGCCTCCTCTGGAAACACCATATATTTT. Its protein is CASSMASSGNTIYF.

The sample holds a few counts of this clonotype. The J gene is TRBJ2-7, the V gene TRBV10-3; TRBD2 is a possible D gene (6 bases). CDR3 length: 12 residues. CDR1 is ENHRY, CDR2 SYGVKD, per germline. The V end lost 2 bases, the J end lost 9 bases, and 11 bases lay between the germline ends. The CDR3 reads CAISEGSAGQYF. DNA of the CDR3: TGTGCCATCAGTGAGGGGTCAGCGGGGCAGTACTTC.

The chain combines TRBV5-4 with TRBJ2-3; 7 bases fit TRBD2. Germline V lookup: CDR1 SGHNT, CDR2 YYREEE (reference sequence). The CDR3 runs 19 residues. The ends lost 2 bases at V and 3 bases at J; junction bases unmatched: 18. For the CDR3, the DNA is TGTGCCAGCAGCTTCCGGCTAGCGGTGGGGGTCTGGGGTACAGATACGCAGTATTTT. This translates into CASSFRLAVGVWGTDTQYF.

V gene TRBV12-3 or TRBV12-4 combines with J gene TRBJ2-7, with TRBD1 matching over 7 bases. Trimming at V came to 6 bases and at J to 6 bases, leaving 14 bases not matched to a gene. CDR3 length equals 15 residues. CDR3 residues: CASSPTQGVSSEQYF. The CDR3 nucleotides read TGTGCCAGCAGCCCGACGCAGGGGGTGAGTAGCGAGCAGTACTTC.

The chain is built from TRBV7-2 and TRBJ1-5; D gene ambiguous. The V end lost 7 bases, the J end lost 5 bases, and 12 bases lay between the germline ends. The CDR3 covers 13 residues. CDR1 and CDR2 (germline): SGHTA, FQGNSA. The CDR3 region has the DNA TGTGCCAGCACCCCCGGGGAGGATCAGCCCCAGCATTTT. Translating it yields CASTPGEDQPQHF.

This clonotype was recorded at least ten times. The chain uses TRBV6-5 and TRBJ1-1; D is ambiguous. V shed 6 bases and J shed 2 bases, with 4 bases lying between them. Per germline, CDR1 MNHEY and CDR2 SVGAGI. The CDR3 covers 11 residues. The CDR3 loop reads CASRQNTEAFF. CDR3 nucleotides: TGTGCCAGCAGACAAAACACTGAAGCTTTCTTT.

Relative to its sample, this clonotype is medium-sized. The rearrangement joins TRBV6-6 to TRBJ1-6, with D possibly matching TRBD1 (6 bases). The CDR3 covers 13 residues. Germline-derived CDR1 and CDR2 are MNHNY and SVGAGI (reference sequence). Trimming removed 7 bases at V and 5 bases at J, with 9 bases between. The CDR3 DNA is TGTGCCAGCACAGGACAGAATAATTCACCCCTCCACTTT. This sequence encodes CASTGQNNSPLHF.

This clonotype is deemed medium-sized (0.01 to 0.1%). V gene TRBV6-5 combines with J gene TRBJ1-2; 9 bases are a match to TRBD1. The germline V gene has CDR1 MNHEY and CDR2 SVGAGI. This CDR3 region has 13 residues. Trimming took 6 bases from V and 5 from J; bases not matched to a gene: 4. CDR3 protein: CASRADRGYGYTF. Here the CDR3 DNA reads TGTGCCAGCAGAGCGGACAGGGGATATGGCTACACCTTC.

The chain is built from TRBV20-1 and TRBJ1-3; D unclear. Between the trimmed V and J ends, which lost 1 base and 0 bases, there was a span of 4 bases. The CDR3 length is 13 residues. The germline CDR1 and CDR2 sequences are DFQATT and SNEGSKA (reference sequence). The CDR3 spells CSARVLSGNTIYF. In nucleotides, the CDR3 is TGCAGTGCTAGAGTCCTCTCTGGAAACACCATATATTTT.

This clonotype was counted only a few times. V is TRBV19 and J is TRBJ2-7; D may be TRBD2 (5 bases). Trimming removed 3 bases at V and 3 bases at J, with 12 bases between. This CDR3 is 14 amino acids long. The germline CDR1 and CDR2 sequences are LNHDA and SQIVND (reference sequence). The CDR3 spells CASSISGNLYEQYF. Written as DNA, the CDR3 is TGTGCCAGTAGTATCTCGGGAAACCTCTACGAGCAGTACTTC.

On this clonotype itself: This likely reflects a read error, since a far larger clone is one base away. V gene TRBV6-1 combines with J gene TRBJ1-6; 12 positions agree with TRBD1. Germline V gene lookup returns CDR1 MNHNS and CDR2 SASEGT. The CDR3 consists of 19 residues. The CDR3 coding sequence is TGTGCCAGCAGTTACGGGCCCACGGGACAGGGGGCGAAGAATTCACCCCTCTACTTT. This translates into CASSYGPTGQGAKNSPLYF.

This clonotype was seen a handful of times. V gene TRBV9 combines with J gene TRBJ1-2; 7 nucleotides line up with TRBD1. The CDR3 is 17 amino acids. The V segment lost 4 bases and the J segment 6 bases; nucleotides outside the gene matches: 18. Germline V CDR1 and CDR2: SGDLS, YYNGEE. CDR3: CASSPRQGASWIDGYTF. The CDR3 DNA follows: TGTGCCAGCAGCCCTCGACAGGGTGCATCTTGGATAGATGGCTACACCTTC. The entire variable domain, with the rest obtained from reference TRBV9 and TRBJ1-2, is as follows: DSGVTQTPKHLITATGQRVTLRCSPRSGDLSVYWYQQSLDQGLQFLIQYYNGEERAKGNILERFSAQQFPDLHSELNLSSLELGDSALYFCASSPRQGASWIDGYTFGSGTRLTVV.

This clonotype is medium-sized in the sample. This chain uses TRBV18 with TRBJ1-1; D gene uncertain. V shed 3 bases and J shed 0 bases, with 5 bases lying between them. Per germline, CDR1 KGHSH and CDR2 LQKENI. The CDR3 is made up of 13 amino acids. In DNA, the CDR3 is TGTGCCAGCTCACCTCAAGTGAACACTGAAGCTTTCTTT. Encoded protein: CASSPQVNTEAFF.

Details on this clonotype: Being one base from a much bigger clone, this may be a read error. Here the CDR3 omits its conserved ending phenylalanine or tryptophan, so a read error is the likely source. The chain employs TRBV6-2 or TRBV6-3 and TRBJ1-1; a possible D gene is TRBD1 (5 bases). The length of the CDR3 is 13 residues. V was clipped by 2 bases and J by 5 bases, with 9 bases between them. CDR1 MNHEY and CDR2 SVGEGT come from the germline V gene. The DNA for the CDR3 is TGTGCCAGCAGTTACCAGGGTAAGACTGAAGCTTTCCTT. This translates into CASSYQGKTEAFL.

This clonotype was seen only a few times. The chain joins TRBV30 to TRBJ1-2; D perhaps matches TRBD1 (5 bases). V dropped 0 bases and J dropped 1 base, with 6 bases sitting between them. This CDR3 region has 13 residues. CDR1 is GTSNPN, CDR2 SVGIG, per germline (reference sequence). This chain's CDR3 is CAWSVGVNYGYTF. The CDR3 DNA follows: TGTGCCTGGAGTGTAGGGGTTAACTATGGCTACACCTTC.